This T cell receptor (beta chain) originates from a study of human T cells and chemical hapten exposure. The CDR3 loop spans 16 amino acids. The V gene end was trimmed by 5 bases and the J gene end by 0 bases; junction bases not matched to a gene: 7. Germline V gene data show CDR1 as LNHDA and CDR2 as SQIVND (reference sequence). Time point noted: patch test 2, 6 weeks after DPC sensitization. Noted treatment: therapeutic diphenylcyclopropenone sensitization with weekly scalp DPC. TCRdb recomputed calls from the RACE reads with MiXCR, one row per CDR3 protein. This sample has about 55,000 distinct CDR3 sequences, with around 9.5% found just once. As for this clonotype: Its antigen is still unknown.

Study conclusions and caveats: Significantly greater numbers of large CDR3 similarity clusters came from expanded TCRs than from controls. Donors had alopecia, so their immune response may differ from healthy people's. Counts of TCRs expanded at PT1 correlated positively with patch test score. TCRs whose frequency exceeded 1 in 1000 remained the same following DPC sensitization.

The chain joins TRBV19 to TRBJ2-1, with 7 positions matching TRBD2. The sequencing used whole blood, collected in connection with sensitization to the hapten diphenylcyclopropenone (DPC). This sequence was found in a woman aged 50 to 65 with alopecia areata. Some clones in this sample may be carry-over from other donors' samples. The CDR3 is CASSVRAGSSYNEQFF. The DNA of the CDR3 is TGTGCCAGTAGTGTTAGAGCGGGGAGCTCCTACAATGAGCAGTTCTTC.